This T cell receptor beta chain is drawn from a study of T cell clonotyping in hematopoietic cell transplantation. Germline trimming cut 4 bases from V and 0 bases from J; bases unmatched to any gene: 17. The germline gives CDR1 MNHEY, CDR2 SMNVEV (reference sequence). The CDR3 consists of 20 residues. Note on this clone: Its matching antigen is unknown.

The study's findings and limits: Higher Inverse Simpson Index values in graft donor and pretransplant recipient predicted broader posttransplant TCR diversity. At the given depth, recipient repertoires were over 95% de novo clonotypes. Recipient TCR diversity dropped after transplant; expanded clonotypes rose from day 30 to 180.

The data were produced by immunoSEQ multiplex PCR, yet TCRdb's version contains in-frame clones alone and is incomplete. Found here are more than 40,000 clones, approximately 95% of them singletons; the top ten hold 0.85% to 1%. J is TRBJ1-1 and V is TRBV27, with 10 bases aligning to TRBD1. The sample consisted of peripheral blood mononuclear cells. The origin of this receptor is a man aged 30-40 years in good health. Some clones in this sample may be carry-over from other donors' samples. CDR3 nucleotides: TGTGCCAGCAGTTACTTAGATATCGGGACAGGGGTTCCGATGAACACTGAAGCTTTCTTT. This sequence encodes CASSYLDIGTGVPMNTEAFF.